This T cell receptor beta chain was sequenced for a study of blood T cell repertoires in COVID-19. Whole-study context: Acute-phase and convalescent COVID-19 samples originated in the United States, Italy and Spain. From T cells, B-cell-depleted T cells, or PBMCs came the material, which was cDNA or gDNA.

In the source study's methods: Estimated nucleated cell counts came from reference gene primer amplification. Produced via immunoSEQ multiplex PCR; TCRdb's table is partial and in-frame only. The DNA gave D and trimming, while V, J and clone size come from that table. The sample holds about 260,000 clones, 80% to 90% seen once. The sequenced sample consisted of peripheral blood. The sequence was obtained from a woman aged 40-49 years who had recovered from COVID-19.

The CDR3 spells CASSPSGGPGETQYF. In DNA, the CDR3 is TGTGCCAGCAGCCCTAGCGGGGGCCCGGGGGAGACCCAGTACTTC. The rearrangement joins TRBV2 to TRBJ2-5; TRBD2 aligns across 10 bases. Germline loops: CDR1 SNHLY, CDR2 FYNNEI. The V and J ends lost 6 bases and 5 bases, in that order; junction bases with no gene match: 9. CDR3 length: 15 amino acids. Together with reference TRBV2 and TRBJ2-5, the CDR3 gives the full variable domain: EPEVTQTPSHQVTQMGQEVILRCVPISNHLYFYWYRQILGQKVEFLVSFYNNEISEKSEIFDDQFSVERPDGSNFTLKIRSTKLEDSAMYFCASSPSGGPGETQYFGPGTRLLVL.